In its sample, the clone carrying this TCR beta chain is medium-sized. Its antigen is as yet unknown. The data were obtained in a study of breast tumors, draining lymph nodes, adjacent tissues. Notes on the study in general: Tumor TCR diversity was below lymph nodes but above nontumor tissue. Findings are consistent with lymph node origin and intratumoral expansion of most tumor T cells. Luminal-like breast cancer showed significantly greater tumor-nontumor repertoire similarity than basal-like breast cancer did. Data only fit, rather than demonstrated, lymph node origin of most tumor T cells.

Via MiXCR, TCRdb re-called the multiplex PCR reads, giving one row per CDR3 protein. The table has about 21,000 distinct CDR3 sequences, about two fifths seen once. Trimming shortened V by 4 bases and J by 6 bases, and 11 bases separated the two germline ends. Germline V CDR1 and CDR2: SGHRS, YFSETQ. The CDR3 runs to 12 residues. This sequence joins TRBV5-1 and TRBJ2-7; tentatively, D is TRBD2 (6 bases). This TCR was sampled from a female donor with breast cancer. Some clones in this sample may be carry-over from other donors' samples. Sequenced material: breast tumor tissue. CDR3 in DNA: TGCGCCAGCAGCCGGCTGGGAGGCGAGCAGTACTTC. Encoded protein: CASSRLGGEQYF. Combining the CDR3 with reference TRBV5-1 and TRBJ2-7 gives the whole variable domain KAGVTQTPRYLIKTRGQQVTLSCSPISGHRSVSWYQQTPGQGLQFLFEYFSETQRNKGNFPGRFSGRQFSNSRSEMNVSTLELGDSALYLCASSRLGGEQYFGPGTRLTVT.